This T cell receptor beta chain comes out of a study of shared clonotypes between healthy human individuals (TCRdb year 2020). Looking at the study overall: A few men and a couple of women, aged 18 to 49 years, made up the cohort. Libraries were prepared and TCR repertoires were sequenced by different laboratories using diverse techniques, in order to increase sequencing depth and limit assay-specific biases. For each donor, CD4 naive and CD4 memory were each given three plates, CD8 naive was given two plates, and CD8 memory was given one plate. Between about 0.85 and 9.5 billion PBMCs per donor were obtained by leukapheresis. To estimate repertoire size and how much clonotype sharing occurs between individuals, the study deeply sequenced the blood TCR repertoires of about five healthy adults.

Donors were healthy HIV-negative adults with no recently reported acute infections or vaccinations. Every donor was a Caucasian adult living in Nashville, Tennessee, USA. Magnetic negative selection was used to enrich CD4+ T cells, after which naive cells were positively selected on CD45RA and the negative fraction became the memory subset. Blood was collected by leukapheresis, and PBMCs were isolated by Ficoll-Histopaque density gradient centrifugation and then cryopreserved in liquid nitrogen vapor phase. Analytical flow cytometry was used to check the purity and quantity of every magnetically sorted T cell population. Genomic DNA was isolated from each sorted fraction and quantified by UV absorbance on a Nanodrop 2000c. Using the deep immunoSEQ assay, multiplex PCR amplified TCR CDR3 regions from genomic DNA. For each cell subset, the extracted genomic DNA was distributed evenly across all wells of several immunoSEQ 96-well plates, and each plate served as one replicate. Each replicate PCR for sorted subsets received around 200 ng genomic DNA, equal to 28,000 or so T cell genomes. Purified libraries were quantified with a Qubit 3.0 fluorometer, sized on a Bioanalyzer 2100, and re-quantified with the KAPA Library Quantification kit. Every immunoSEQ 96-well plate was sequenced on a separate single-read 150-cycle Illumina NextSeq 550 flow cell. The authors' pipeline ran thus. Because only junctional sequences without quality scores were contained in the immunoSEQ output, filtering matching that applied to full-length reads could not be performed. To assign V/J genes and CDR3, sequences were annotated against IMGT germline references using PyIR, a Python wrapper for IgBLAST v1.9. Reads were removed for weak V/J assignments (E-value above 1e-6), missing CDR3, stop codons, out-of-frame junctions, or ambiguous translated residues. V3J clonotypes were defined by identical inferred V gene, J gene, and CDR3 amino acid sequence. Percentage overlap between repertoires was computed as shared unique clonotypes divided by the size of the smaller repertoire. Three approaches were used to assess repertoire richness: RTK rarefaction, the Chao1 estimator, and Recon v2.1 estimates of unobserved clonotypes. Generation probabilities for all TCRbeta clonotypes obtained by the gDNA method from a handful of donors were computed using OLGA. This is the immuneACCESS table as TCRdb keeps it, with only in-frame sequences that have V and J called. A part of the clones is gone; compared with another copy, unresolved V genes explain less than half, and the rest is unexplained. V, J and clone size reflect that table, while D and trimming were determined from the DNA. The sample yields around 700,000 clones; about two thirds were counted once. The ten largest make up around 1.8% of the sample.

With regard to this clone: Its recognized antigen is unknown. The sample holds no much larger clone one base away, and base qualities are not on file.

V is shortened by 0 bases, J by 8 bases, and the region joining them spans 20 bases. The germline V gene encodes CDR1 MGHRA and CDR2 YSYEKL. The CDR3 covers 17 residues, taking in both the cysteine and the phenylalanine. The kept DNA is CDR3 alone, 51 bases in frame from the first base. Overall study outcomes, separate from this receptor: Even with the large sequencing depth, rarefaction of the sorted-subset datasets indicated that sequencing was incomplete. Compared with non-shared clonotypes, the clonotypes found in all four sorted-subset donors had higher generation probabilities. Sampling was limited to blood, and TCR repertoires in tissue likely differ from TCR repertoires in blood. The genetic and exposure-history diversity represented was limited by the small number of donors. Pairwise subsampling led to the expectation that sequencing depth would affect the degree of clonotype sharing among donors. Sharing across a few donors was observed for approximately 4.6% of naive CD4, over 3% of naive CD8, 2% to 2.5% of memory CD4, and over 0.3% of memory CD8 clonotypes. Larger estimated clonotype richness was generally found for naive subsets than for memory subsets.

The rearrangement joined TRBV4-1 to TRBJ2-1; the D gene identity is not certain. This sequence originates from a woman younger than 45 in good health. The sample taken for sequencing was memory CD4+ T cells sorted from blood. This sample's cell subset or site label indicates: CD45RA-negative fraction. CDR3 protein: CASSQDFGLLHSDEQFF. The DNA is as follows: TGCGCCAGCAGCCAAGATTTTGGCTTACTACACTCCGATGAGCAGTTCTTC.